The following is a T cell receptor beta chain sequence with its context. Its antigen is unknown. TCRdb re-derived calls from the 5' RACE reads in MiXCR, one entry per CDR3 protein. Here the sample spans approximately 100,000 distinct CDR3 sequences, about 23% being singletons. The data were taken from a study of T-cell memory formation after mild COVID-19. General study points: CD4+ clones that contracted lay mainly in CM and EM; CD8+ ones lay in EMRA.

This receptor was taken from a man in his late teens or twenties who had mild COVID-19 (a few samples of this study predate the infection). Cell type and time point are not known. Specimen: PBMCs or a T cell subset sorted from them (not recorded which).

The CDR3: CASSQAPQSSYEQYF. The CDR3, as DNA: TGCGCCAGCAGCCAAGCCCCCCAGAGCTCCTACGAGCAGTACTTC. The genes are TRBV4-3 and TRBJ2-7; D is undetermined. V shed 1 base and J shed 0 bases, with 10 bases lying between them. Germline V lookup: CDR1 LGHNA, CDR2 YSLEER. This CDR3 spans 15 amino acids.